This T cell receptor beta chain comes out of a study of identical twins (dated by TCRdb to about 2016). In the study overall: The study deep-sequenced TCR alpha and beta repertoires from monozygotic twins, unrelated adults of various ages and cord blood to test whether fetal clonotypes persist. Replicate twin experiments were performed at different times using different library preparation protocols to rule out contamination. Here is what the overall study found, with its caveats: In beta out-of-frame sequences, excess twin sharing was weaker, because having fewer shared sequences lowered the signal-to-noise ratio. Because the same donors could not be followed over many years, the conclusions relied on cross-sectional statistical analysis. In monozygotic twins, out-of-frame TCR alpha sharing was systematically underestimated by recombination models, although the models agreed with sharing between unrelated individuals. Abundant cord blood beta clonotypes had fewer insertions, young adult naive repertoires showed a similar but weaker trend, and memory repertoires showed no such trend. Zero-insertion analyses could be partly confounded by invariant T cells such as MAIT and iNKT, though diverse VJ usage argued against such confounding for most clonotypes. Compared with coincidental sharing between unrelated individuals, out-of-frame TCR alpha sequences shared between twins showed an excess of sequences with low generation probability.

As encoded in the germline V gene, CDR1 is SGHDT while CDR2 is YYEEEE. The trim is 4 bases for V and 5 bases for J, with a gap of 18 bases between the germline ends. The CDR3 spans 15 residues, from the cysteine through the phenylalanine. Left in the record is the CDR3 DNA by itself, 45 bases read in frame from the first base. This clonotype has a handful of counts. Its antigen is still unknown. There are no base qualities to consult, and no much larger clone falls within one base. The library was built by means of 5' RACE. For sequencing, an Illumina HiSeq 2000 was employed. Template switching introduced a universal primer binding site; the final cDNA contained a unique molecular identifier, enabling accurate counting of TCR cDNA molecules. First-strand cDNA for TCR alpha and beta chains was synthesized from specific primers in the conserved constant-segment region. To control for contamination, every cDNA library was double barcoded, receiving both a SMART-Mk sample barcode and Illumina barcodes. Two successive PCR steps introduced TruSeq adapter sequences along with Illumina sample barcodes. The Illumina HiSeq platform was used with custom primers to sequence TCR alpha and beta cDNA libraries. The original pipeline was this. MiGEC was used to process raw reads and extract unique molecular identifiers, and MiXCR was used to find CDR3 positions. Recombination models were inferred per individual with the repgenHMM and IGoR tools using an EM algorithm. Shared clonotype analysis was performed with the tcR package in R, normalizing sharing by the product of cloneset sizes. Out-of-frame nonproductive sequences were analyzed to study raw recombination free of thymic and clonal selection effects. The public reads were reanalyzed by TCRdb: fastp trimming at Q25, MiXCR alignment, in-frame beta chains only. Rows are combined by CDR3 protein, so each entry shows the most common genes and DNA. Here the V and J calls rest on TCRdb's processing, not on the authors' analysis. This sample is represented by about 390,000 distinct CDR3 sequences; 8.5% to 10% of them were singletons. The ten top clones hold 8% to 10% of the sample.

Every donor was a healthy Caucasian. Three unrelated non-twin adults were additionally sequenced: a male aged 18 to 29, a male aged 50 to 60 and a female aged 50 to 60. Miltenyi CD45RO+ enrichment and human naive T-cell isolation kits were used to isolate memory (CD45RO+) and naive T cells from PBMC. The sequence derives from a woman between 45 and 65 years old in good health. The rearranged chain carries TRBV5-6 and TRBJ2-5; the D gene assignment is ambiguous. Material: naive T cells sorted from blood. Taken with the paper, the label for cell subset or site translates to: cells isolated with a human naive T-cell isolation kit. The bases read TGTGCCAGCAGCCTTGGCCATGTCGGTGGGGAGACCCAGTACTTC. It codes for CASSLGHVGGETQYF.